This T cell receptor beta chain came from a study of beta chain features in type 1 diabetes. Germline CDR1 reads SGHTA; CDR2 reads FQGNSA. The CDR3 is made up of 12 amino acids. The V end lost 1 base, the J end lost 7 bases, and 7 bases lay between the germline ends. Sequenced material consisted of expressed TCRB transcripts (all of the isolated RNA was reverse transcribed). The data were produced by immunoSEQ multiplex PCR, yet TCRdb's version contains in-frame clones alone and is incomplete. Among approximately 160,000 clones listed, over 7.5% were seen once. This clonotype was sampled from a woman aged 18-30 years in good health. Material for sequencing was central memory CD4+ T cells from blood. The rearrangement links TRBV7-2 to TRBJ2-5, with TRBD2 as a possible D gene (5 bases). The CDR3: CASSLESGTQYF. The CDR3 region has the DNA TGTGCCAGCAGCTTAGAAAGCGGGACCCAGTACTTC.